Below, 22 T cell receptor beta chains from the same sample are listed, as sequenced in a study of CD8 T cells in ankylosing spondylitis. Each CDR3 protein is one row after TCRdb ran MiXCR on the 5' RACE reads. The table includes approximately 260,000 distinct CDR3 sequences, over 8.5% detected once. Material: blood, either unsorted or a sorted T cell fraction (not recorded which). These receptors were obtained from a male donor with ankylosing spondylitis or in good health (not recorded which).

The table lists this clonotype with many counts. The DNA of the CDR3 is TGTGCCAGCAGCTCGCCTCGTGCGACTAGCGGGAAGTACGAGCAGTACTTC. As protein: CASSSPRATSGKYEQYF. The chain is built from TRBV7-2 and TRBJ2-7, with 11 bases lining up with TRBD2. Germline lookup yields CDR1 SGHTA and CDR2 FQGNSA. The CDR3 totals 17 residues. V was pared by 4 bases and J by 4 bases, with 12 bases of the junction left unmatched.

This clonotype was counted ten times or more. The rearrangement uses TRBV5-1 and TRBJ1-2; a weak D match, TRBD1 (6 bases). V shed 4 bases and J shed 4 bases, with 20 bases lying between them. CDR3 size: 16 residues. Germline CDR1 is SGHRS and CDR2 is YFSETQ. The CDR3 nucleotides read TGCGCCAGCAGCCCGGGGGACCCGGGACACACCTATGGCTACACCTTC. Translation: CASSPGDPGHTYGYTF.

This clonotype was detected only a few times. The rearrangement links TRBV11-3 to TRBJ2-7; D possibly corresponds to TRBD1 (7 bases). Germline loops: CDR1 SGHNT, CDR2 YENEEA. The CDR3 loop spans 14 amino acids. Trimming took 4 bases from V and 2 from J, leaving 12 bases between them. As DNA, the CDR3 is TGTGCCAGCAGCTCACAGGGGAGGACCTACGAGCAGTACTTC. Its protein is CASSSQGRTYEQYF.

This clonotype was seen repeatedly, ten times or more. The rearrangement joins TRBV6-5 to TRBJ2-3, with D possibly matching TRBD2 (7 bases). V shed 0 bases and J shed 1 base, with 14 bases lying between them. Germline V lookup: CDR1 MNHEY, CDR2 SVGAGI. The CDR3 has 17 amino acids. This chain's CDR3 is CASSYSMGGRGTDTQYF. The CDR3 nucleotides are TGTGCCAGCAGTTACTCTATGGGGGGGCGAGGCACAGATACGCAGTATTTT.

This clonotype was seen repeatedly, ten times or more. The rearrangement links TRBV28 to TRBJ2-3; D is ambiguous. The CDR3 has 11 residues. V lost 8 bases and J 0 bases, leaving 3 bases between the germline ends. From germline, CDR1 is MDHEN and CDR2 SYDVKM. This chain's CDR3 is CASDSTDTQYF. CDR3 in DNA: TGTGCCAGCGATAGCACAGATACGCAGTATTTT.

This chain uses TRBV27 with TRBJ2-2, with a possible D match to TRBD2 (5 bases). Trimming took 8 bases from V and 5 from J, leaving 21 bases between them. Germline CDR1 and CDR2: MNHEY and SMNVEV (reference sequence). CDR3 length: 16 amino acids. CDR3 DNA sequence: TGTGCCAGCGGGCTGCAAACAGAGGGAGCTACCGGGGAGCTGTTTTTT. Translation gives CASGLQTEGATGELFF.

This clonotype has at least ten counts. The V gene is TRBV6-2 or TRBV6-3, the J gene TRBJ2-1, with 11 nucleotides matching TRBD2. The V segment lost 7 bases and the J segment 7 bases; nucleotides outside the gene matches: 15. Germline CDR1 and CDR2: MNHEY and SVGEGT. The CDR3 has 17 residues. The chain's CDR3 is CASTSGPTSGSGNEQFF. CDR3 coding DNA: TGTGCCAGCACCTCGGGGCCCACTAGCGGGAGTGGGAATGAGCAGTTCTTC.

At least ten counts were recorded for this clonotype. The CDR3 sequence is CASSSSGLANTEAFF. The CDR3 DNA follows: TGTGCCAGCAGCTCTTCGGGACTCGCGAACACTGAAGCTTTCTTT. The chain employs TRBV7-9 and TRBJ1-1; D may be TRBD1 (5 bases). CDR1 and CDR2 (germline): SEHNR, FQNEAQ (reference sequence). This CDR3 comprises 15 residues. The germline V and J ends were trimmed by 4 bases and 1 base, with 13 bases remaining between them.

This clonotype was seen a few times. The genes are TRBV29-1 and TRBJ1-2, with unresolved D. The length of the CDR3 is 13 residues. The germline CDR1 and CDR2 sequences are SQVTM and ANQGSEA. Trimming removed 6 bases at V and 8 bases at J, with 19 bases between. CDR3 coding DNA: TGCAGCGTCGATCCGGGAACACGAGGGGGCTACACCTTC. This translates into CSVDPGTRGGYTF.

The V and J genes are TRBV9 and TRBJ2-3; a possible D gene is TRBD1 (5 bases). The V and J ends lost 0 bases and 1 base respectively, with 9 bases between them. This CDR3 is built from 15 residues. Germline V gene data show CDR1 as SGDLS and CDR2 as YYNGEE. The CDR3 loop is CASSVEVRGTDTQYF. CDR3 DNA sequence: TGTGCCAGCAGCGTAGAAGTCAGGGGCACAGATACGCAGTATTTT.

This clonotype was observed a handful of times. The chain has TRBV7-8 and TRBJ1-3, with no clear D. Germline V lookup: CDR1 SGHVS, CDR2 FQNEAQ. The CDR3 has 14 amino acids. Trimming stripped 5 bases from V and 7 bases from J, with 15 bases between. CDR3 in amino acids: CASSRVGGLNTIYF. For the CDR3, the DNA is TGTGCCAGCAGCCGTGTCGGAGGTTTGAACACCATATATTTT.

In nucleotides, the CDR3 is TGTGCCAGCAGCCCGGACAGGGGAGGGAATTCACCCCTCCACTTT. Translation: CASSPDRGGNSPLHF. The chain links TRBV27 to TRBJ1-6; TRBD1 agrees at 9 bases. With V trimmed by 6 bases and J by 7 bases, 7 bases remained unmatched. Germline CDR1 MNHEY, CDR2 SMNVEV (reference sequence). This CDR3 is built from 15 residues.

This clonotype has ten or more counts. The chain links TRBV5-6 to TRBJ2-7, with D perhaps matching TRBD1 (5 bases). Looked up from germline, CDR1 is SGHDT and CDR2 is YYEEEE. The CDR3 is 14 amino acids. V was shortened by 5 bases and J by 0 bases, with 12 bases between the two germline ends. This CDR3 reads CASRPDTSSYEQYF. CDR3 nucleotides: TGTGCCAGCAGACCGGACACGTCCTCCTACGAGCAGTACTTC.

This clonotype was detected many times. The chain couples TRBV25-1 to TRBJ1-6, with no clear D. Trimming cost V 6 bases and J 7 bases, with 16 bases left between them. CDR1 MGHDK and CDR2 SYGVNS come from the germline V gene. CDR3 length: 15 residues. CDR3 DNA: TGTGCCAGCAGATCAAGAGGAGGGCAAAATTCACCCCTCCACTTT. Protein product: CASRSRGGQNSPLHF.

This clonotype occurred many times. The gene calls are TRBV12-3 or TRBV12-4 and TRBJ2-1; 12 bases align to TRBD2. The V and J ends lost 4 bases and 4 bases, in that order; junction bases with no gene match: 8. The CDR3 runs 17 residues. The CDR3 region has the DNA TGTGCCAGCAGTTCCCTGGGACTAGCGGGCCGGTACAATGAGCAGTTCTTC. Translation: CASSSLGLAGRYNEQFF.

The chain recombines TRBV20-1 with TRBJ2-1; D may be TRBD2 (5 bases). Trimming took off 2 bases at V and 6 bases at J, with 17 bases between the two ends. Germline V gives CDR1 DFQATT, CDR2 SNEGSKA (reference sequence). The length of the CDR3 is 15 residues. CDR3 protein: CSARNTGMSGNEQFF. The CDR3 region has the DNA TGCAGTGCTAGAAATACGGGGATGAGCGGCAATGAGCAGTTCTTC.

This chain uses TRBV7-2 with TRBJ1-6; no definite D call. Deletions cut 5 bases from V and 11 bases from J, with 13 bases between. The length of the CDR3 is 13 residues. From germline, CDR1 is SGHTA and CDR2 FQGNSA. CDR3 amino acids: CASSRVRGPPLHF. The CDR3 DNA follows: TGTGCCAGCAGCAGGGTCCGTGGTCCACCCCTCCACTTT.

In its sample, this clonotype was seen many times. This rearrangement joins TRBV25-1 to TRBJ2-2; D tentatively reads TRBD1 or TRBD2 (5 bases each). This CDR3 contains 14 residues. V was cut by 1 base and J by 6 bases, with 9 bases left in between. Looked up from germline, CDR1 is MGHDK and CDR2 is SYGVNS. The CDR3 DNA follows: TGTGCCAGCAGTGAATTGGGGGTGCCCGGGGAGCTGTTTTTT. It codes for CASSELGVPGELFF.

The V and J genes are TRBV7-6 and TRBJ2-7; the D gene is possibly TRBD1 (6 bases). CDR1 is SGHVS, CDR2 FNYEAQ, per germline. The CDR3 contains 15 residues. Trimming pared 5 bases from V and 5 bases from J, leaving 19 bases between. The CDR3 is CASSLYRDGRNEQYF. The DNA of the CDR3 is TGTGCCAGCAGCCTTTACAGGGATGGCCGTAACGAGCAGTACTTC.

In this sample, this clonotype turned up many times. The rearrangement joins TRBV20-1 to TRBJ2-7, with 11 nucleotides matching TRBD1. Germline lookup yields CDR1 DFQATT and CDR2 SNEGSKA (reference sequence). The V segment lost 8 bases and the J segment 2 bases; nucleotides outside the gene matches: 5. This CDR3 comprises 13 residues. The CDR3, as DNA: TGCAGTATTTCGGACAGGGGGCCCTACGAGCAGTACTTC. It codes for CSISDRGPYEQYF.

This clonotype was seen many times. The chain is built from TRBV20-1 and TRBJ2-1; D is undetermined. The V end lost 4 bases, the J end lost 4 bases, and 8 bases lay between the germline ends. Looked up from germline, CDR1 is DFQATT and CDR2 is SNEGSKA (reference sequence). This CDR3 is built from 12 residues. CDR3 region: CSANSGYNEQFF. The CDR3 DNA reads TGCAGTGCTAATAGTGGTTACAATGAGCAGTTCTTC.

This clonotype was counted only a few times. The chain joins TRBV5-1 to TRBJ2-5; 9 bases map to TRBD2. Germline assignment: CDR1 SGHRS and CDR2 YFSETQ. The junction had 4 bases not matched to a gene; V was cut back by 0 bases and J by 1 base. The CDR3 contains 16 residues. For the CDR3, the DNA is TGCGCCAGCAGCTTGGTAGCGGGGGTGCCCCAAGAGACCCAGTACTTC. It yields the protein CASSLVAGVPQETQYF.